One and the same sample provided the 4 T cell receptor beta chains below, sequenced in a study of monozygotic twins with inflammatory bowel disease. TCRdb derives one entry per CDR3 protein from the 5' RACE reads, leaving out DNA. The table lists more than 110,000 distinct CDR3 sequences. The sample comprised blood. The receptor set was obtained from a human donor with ulcerative colitis or Crohn's disease, or a healthy co-twin of an affected twin (not recorded which).

CDR3 protein: CASSYNRGRDEQYF. The chain employs TRBV6-2 or TRBV6-3 and TRBJ2-7; TCRdb selects TRBD1, and the lack of DNA leaves this call unchecked. CDR3 length: 14 amino acids. CDR1 and CDR2 from the germline V gene are MNHEY and SVGEGT.

The chain recombines TRBV20-1 with TRBJ2-5; TCRdb's D call, TRBD2, is unchecked because there is no DNA. The CDR3 contains 13 residues. The V gene's germline CDR1 is DFQATT and CDR2 SNEGSKA (reference sequence). CDR3 protein: CSAPRRGQETQYF.

CDR3 in amino acids: CASSRSGEGQPQHF. The chain is built from TRBV6-4 and TRBJ1-5. The CDR3 contains 14 residues. The germline V gene encodes CDR1 MRHNA and CDR2 SNTAGT.

V and J are TRBV12-3 or TRBV12-4 and TRBJ1-2; TCRdb indicates TRBD1, and absent DNA this call remains unverified. The CDR3 totals 15 residues. CDR3 loop: CASSLVVNRGDGYTF.